These T cell receptor beta chains were read from a single sample in a study of regulatory T cells in long-lasting Graves disease. TCRdb redid the calling of the multiplex PCR reads with MiXCR, one entry per CDR3 protein. The repertoire includes around 400,000 distinct CDR3 sequences, approximately 15% of them detected once, and over 7% sits in the top ten. The sample was also reused in another study, on T cells in Graves' hyperthyroidism and ophthalmopathy.

The material sequenced was peripheral blood mononuclear cells (PBMCs), taken at new diagnosis, from a patient treated with antithyroid drugs. These receptors all come from a woman aged 40 to 49 with Graves disease. Each CDR3 is given with its conserved first and last residue. D genes are given only for firm matches.

j_call | d_call | v_call | cdr3_aa
TRBJ1-1 | - | TRBV30 | CAWSYEGDTEAFF
TRBJ1-5 | - | TRBV7-2 | CASSSTWGAGQPQHF
TRBJ2-1 | - | TRBV27 | CASSFPNSYNEQFF
TRBJ2-1 | - | TRBV6-2/TRBV6-3 | CASSMSSYNEQFF
TRBJ2-5 | - | TRBV5-1 | CASSLEVQGETQYF
TRBJ2-5 | TRBD2 | TRBV11-2 | CASSTRPILAPQETQYF
TRBJ2-7 | TRBD2 | TRBV27 | CASNSAGVSSYEQYF
TRBJ1-5 | - | TRBV15 | CATNRDPGGNQPQHF
TRBJ1-4 | - | TRBV5-1 | CASTLQGLGSTTNEKLFF
TRBJ2-7 | - | TRBV11-3 | CASSGHKTYEQYF
TRBJ2-6 | TRBD1 | TRBV9 | CASSVEGQMSSGANVLTF
TRBJ2-5 | TRBD1 | TRBV5-5 | CASSNPPGQGWETQYF
TRBJ2-2 | - | TRBV11-2 | CASSNKGGGTGELFF
TRBJ2-3 | TRBD2 | TRBV20-1 | CSARPAGPTDTQYF
TRBJ1-2 | - | TRBV24-1 | CATFTPSYGYTF
TRBJ2-1 | TRBD2 | TRBV9 | CASSVRGGRARSYNEQFF
TRBJ1-4 | - | TRBV2 | CASAAGRNTNEKLFF
TRBJ2-1 | - | TRBV27 | CATQFITGGEQFF
TRBJ1-2 | TRBD1 | TRBV24-1 | CATSDSDRGVYGYTF
TRBJ1-2 | TRBD1 | TRBV7-2 | CASSSDRAYGYTF
TRBJ2-3 | TRBD2 | TRBV7-8 | CASSLLAVQVGAQYF
TRBJ1-1 | - | TRBV6-1 | CASSRGTGTEAFF
TRBJ2-7 | TRBD2 | TRBV3-1 | CASSQILLAGTYEQYF
TRBJ2-1 | - | TRBV7-3 | CASSLHPGNEQFF
TRBJ1-6 | - | TRBV10-3 | CAISVQGELHF
TRBJ2-5 | - | TRBV18 | CASSPLGQVEETQYF
TRBJ2-4 | - | TRBV2 | CASSASREKNIQYF
TRBJ1-3 | - | TRBV5-6 | CASSLQFSGNTIYF
TRBJ2-1 | - | TRBV9 | CASSPRLVDNEQFF
TRBJ2-1 | - | TRBV20-1 | CSGTVTPYNEQFF
TRBJ1-2 | - | TRBV10-3 | CAISESRGYGYTF
TRBJ2-1 | TRBD1 | TRBV7-3 | CASSLTDRGEQFF
TRBJ2-1 | TRBD2 | TRBV7-2 | CASSLASGSTTYNEQFF
TRBJ1-3 | TRBD1 | TRBV12-3/TRBV12-4 | CASRNTGTGGSPGNTIYF
TRBJ1-5 | - | TRBV12-3/TRBV12-4 | CASTPGRFQPQHF
TRBJ2-3 | - | TRBV7-2 | CASSQDGKLSDTQYF
TRBJ2-7 | - | TRBV28 | CASSSGSLSSYEQYF
TRBJ1-2 | - | TRBV20-1 | CSARGGREDGYTF
TRBJ2-7 | TRBD2 | TRBV15 | CATSREWADVTSGISYEQYF
TRBJ2-1 | TRBD1 | TRBV12-5 | CASGKTGGNEQFF
TRBJ2-1 | TRBD2 | TRBV18 | CASSLGLAGSVEQFF
TRBJ2-1 | TRBD2 | TRBV2 | CASSEWTSSYNEQFF
TRBJ1-2 | - | TRBV9 | CASSVGGGAVYGYTF
TRBJ2-1 | - | TRBV3-1 | CASSASSSGNEQFF
TRBJ2-3 | - | TRBV6-2/TRBV6-3 | CASSETRSTDTQYF